This record looks at one TCR beta chain sequence and its context. Its antigen remains undetermined. The sample holds no much larger clone one base away, and base qualities are not on file. The data originate from a study of radiation and T cells in renal cell carcinoma (dated by TCRdb to about 2020). Study-level background: The samples were obtained from a clinical trial, where primary renal cell carcinomas were treated with 15 Gy stereotactic body radiation therapy and then removed by nephrectomy 4 weeks afterward. In total, 53 samples underwent TCR beta sequencing: some 25 tumors plus 27 peripheral blood samples. Across all 55 or so samples, more than 4,000,000 unique CDR3 nucleotide sequences, encoding around 2.4 million unique CDR3 amino acid sequences, were identified. Overall study results and their limits: Dynamics of the blood repertoire were not tracked past 4 weeks after treatment. With a single-armed trial design, the study had no way to address how radiation dose or scheduling affects the TCR repertoire. In blood, the top tumor clonotypes increased between baseline and 2 weeks post-radiation and then shrank by 4 weeks, which suggests that tumor-resident clones expanded only transiently. Because no pretreatment tumor biopsies were available, whether clonotypes were present in the tumor at baseline could not be determined.

Reading the germline V gene gives CDR1 SGDLS and CDR2 YYNGEE. Trimming at the junction amounts to 0 bases on V and 4 bases on J, and the germline ends lie 8 bases apart. The CDR3 contains 14 residues, cysteine and phenylalanine counted. Solely the CDR3 DNA is kept, with 42 bases framed from the first base. The immunoSEQ kit was used, according to the manufacturer's recommendations, to generate TCR beta libraries from genomic DNA. For library preparation, a first multiplex PCR was performed with proprietary primers, followed by a second PCR in which unique barcodes were added, and bead cleanups were performed after each round. A positive control reaction and a negative control reaction, both provided in the kit, were run with every batch of samples. The final libraries were assessed on an Agilent 4200 TapeStation D1000 ScreenTape, pooled by volume, and quantified by qPCR. Sequencing was performed on an Illumina NextSeq500 with a MidOutput 150-cycle cartridge, and 156 Read1 and 15 Index1 cycles were run with kit custom primers. The pooled library was loaded at approximately 0.96 pM, and approximately 20% PhiX control was spiked in. Regarding the original processing steps: The vendor-processed data were analyzed in R, and a clonotype was defined as all T cells that share the same CDR3 nucleotide sequence. For clone abundance analyses, frequencies were normalized to the 10,000 most abundant clones in each sample. Public T cell clones, which averaged fewer than five per sample, were excluded before analysis. An abundance difference of at least 32-fold between compartments was the criterion for calling clonotypes tumor-enriched or baseline blood-enriched. A beta-binomial differential abundance model was used to identify clonotypes that expanded or contracted between blood time points. Similarity between tumor and blood repertoires was quantified using the Baroni-Urbani and Buser coefficient, and groups were compared with two-tailed Wilcoxon tests in R. The table comes from immuneACCESS by way of TCRdb, which keeps in-frame sequences with V and J called. Part of the clones is missing from these tables; in studies checked, under half for an unresolved V gene and the rest for unknown reasons. That table gives V, J and clone size, and the DNA gave D and trimming. Counted in this sample were roughly 130,000 clones; approximately 78% of them appeared once. Together, the top ten hold approximately 1.9% of the sample.

The sample's time point label, decoded: blood 2 weeks post-SBRT. According to the study, the label for this sample's treatment or condition signals: 15 Gy SBRT to primary tumor, nephrectomy 4 weeks later. To follow tumor-enriched clonotypes, serial peripheral blood was collected from radiation-treated patients at baseline and at 2 weeks and 4 weeks after SBRT. Renal cell carcinoma with clear cell pathology was present in all patients. Genomic DNA for TCR sequencing was prepared using the QIAamp DNA Blood Mini Kit (Qiagen). The analyses included just those samples that passed every quality control check.

The sequence was collected from a woman aged 55-75 years with renal cell carcinoma. This sequence uses TRBV9 and TRBJ2-1, with the D gene call left open. The sequencing used blood, collected from a patient whose treatment included radiotherapy and nephrectomy. The base sequence is TGTGCCAGCAGCGTAGACGGTAATTACAATGAGCAGTTCTTC. Its translation reads: CASSVDGNYNEQFF.